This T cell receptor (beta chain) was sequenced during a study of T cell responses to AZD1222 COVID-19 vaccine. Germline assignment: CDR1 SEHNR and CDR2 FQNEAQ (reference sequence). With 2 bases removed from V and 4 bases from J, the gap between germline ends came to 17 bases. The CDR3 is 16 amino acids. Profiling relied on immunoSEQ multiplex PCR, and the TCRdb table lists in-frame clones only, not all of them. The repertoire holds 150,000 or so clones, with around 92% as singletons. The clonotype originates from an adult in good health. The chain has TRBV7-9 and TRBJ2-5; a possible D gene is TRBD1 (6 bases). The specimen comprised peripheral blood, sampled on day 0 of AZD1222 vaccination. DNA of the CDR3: TGTGCCAGCAGCTTACTCGGCAGGGGTGGTGGAGAGACCCAGTACTTC. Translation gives CASSLLGRGGGETQYF.